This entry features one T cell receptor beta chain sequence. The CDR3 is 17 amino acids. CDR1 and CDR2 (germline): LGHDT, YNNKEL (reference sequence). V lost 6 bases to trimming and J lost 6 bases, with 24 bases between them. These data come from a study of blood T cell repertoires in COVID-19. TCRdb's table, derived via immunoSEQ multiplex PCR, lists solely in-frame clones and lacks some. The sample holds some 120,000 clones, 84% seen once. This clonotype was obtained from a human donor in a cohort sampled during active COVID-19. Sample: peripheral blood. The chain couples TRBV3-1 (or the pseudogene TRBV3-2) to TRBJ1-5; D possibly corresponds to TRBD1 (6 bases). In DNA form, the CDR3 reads TGTGCCAGCAGTCCTACGATGACAGGAAAAAGGGGTCAGCCCCAGCATTTT. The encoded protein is CASSPTMTGKRGQPQHF.